This T cell receptor beta chain is from a study of OX40 agonist ivuxolimab in advanced cancers. At the level of the whole study: The costimulatory receptor OX40 (CD134) was targeted by ivuxolimab, a fully human IgG2 agonistic monoclonal antibody. Intravenous ivuxolimab was administered to patients every 2 weeks at six dose levels: 0.01, 0.1, 0.3, 1.5, 3 and 10 mg/kg. Of the approximately 54 dose-escalation patients, hepatocellular carcinoma was present in approximately 20, melanoma in approximately 15, renal cell carcinoma in 9 and head and neck cancer in 9. In the dose-escalation cohort, nearly 85% of patients were male, and the mean age was roughly 56 years with a range of roughly 23 to 79. Patients were allowed to have had prior anti-PD-1, anti-PD-L1 or anti-CTLA-4 therapy, and 40% of the dose-escalation patients had previously received checkpoint inhibitors. Partial responses occurred in three dose-escalation patients: two with cutaneous melanoma and one with hepatocellular carcinoma. Peripheral TCRbeta sequencing was intended to test whether TCR sequence diversity was altered and clonal T-cell expansion was caused by ivuxolimab. The paper reports the monotherapy dose-escalation portion (N = 52 patients) of the phase I ivuxolimab trial.

What the work shows at the level of the full study, not this receptor alone: On average, CD8+ T cells showed more expanded clones than CD4+ T cells after ivuxolimab. In the 0.1-3.0 mg/kg groups, partial responders had among the lowest normalized peripheral clonal expansion, particularly in CD8+ T cells. Low levels of normalized T-cell clonal expansion were also seen in some patients who did not respond. The antigen specificity of the peripheral T cells that underwent clonal expansion was not determined. Clonal expansion of both CD4+ and CD8+ blood T cells was observed from baseline to week 6 at doses 0.1 to 3.0 mg/kg.

As regards this clone: Its antigen is currently not known. Per-base quality was not reported, and no clone a single base away is much larger than it.

Genomic DNA was extracted from sorted cells for sequencing of the TCRbeta CDR3 region. The immunoSEQ Assay was used to sequence the TCRbeta CDR3 regions. TCRdb holds this immuneACCESS table with in-frame rearrangements only. Some clones are missing; in checked studies, unresolved V genes explain under half, and the rest has no known cause. This sample gives roughly 98,000 clones in total; about four fifths of them show up just once. More than 1.1% of the sample goes to the ten largest clones. Patients with a history of autoimmune disease or receiving systemic immunosuppression were excluded from the trial. Peripheral blood for TCR sequencing was collected from all dose cohorts at baseline, on cycle 4 day 1, and on cycle 7 day 1. Samples were obtained from an open-label, multicenter, first-in-human phase I dose-escalation trial of ivuxolimab. Adults with locally advanced or metastatic head and neck squamous cell, hepatocellular, melanoma or renal cell carcinoma were enrolled in the trial. Before TCR sequencing, CD4+ T cells and CD8+ T cells from peripheral blood were sorted into separate populations.

Material: CD4+ or CD8+ T cells sorted from blood, obtained in a trial of the OX40 agonist ivuxolimab. The receptor was isolated from an adult with an advanced solid tumor such as melanoma, head and neck, liver or kidney cancer.

This receptor has the CDR3 CAWKLRYGYTF. The base sequence is TGTGCCTGGAAGCTACGCTATGGCTACACCTTC. The V and J genes are TRBV30 and TRBJ1-2, with the D gene uncertain. Sequences GTSNPN (CDR1) and SVGIG (CDR2) are obtained from the germline V gene (reference sequence). Trimming at the junction amounts to 4 bases on V and 4 bases on J, and the germline ends lie 7 bases apart. Including cysteine and phenylalanine, the CDR3 has 11 amino acids. Only the CDR3 DNA is retained, 33 bases long and in frame from the first base.